This T cell receptor beta chain was documented in a study of CD8 T cells in Susac syndrome. TCR beta sequencing covered blood CD8+ and CD4+ T cells. When the RNA was reverse transcribed, random hexamers were used with an input of roughly 0.5 to 1 ug. Coverage of TCR beta CDR3 amplification by immunoSEQ multiplex PCR extended to 54 Vbeta and 13 Jbeta. TCRdb analysed the immunoSEQ multiplex PCR reads with MiXCR anew, one entry per CDR3 protein. The table includes 400,000 or so distinct CDR3 sequences, approximately 85% detected once. The germline V gene encodes CDR1 GTSNPN and CDR2 SVGIG (reference sequence). The CDR3 is 16 residues long. Trimming shortened V by 2 bases and J by 2 bases, and 13 bases separated the two germline ends.

This receptor was obtained from a human donor with multiple sclerosis. Specimen: CD8+ T cells from PBMCs. V is TRBV30 and J is TRBJ2-6; a weak D match, TRBD1 (6 bases). This CDR3 is CAWSTPGETGANVLTF. CDR3 DNA: TGTGCCTGGAGTACCCCAGGGGAAACTGGGGCCAACGTCCTGACTTTC. Full variable domain (missing parts from reference TRBV30 and TRBJ2-6): SQTIHQWPATLVQPVGSPLSLECTVEGTSNPNLYWYRQAAGRGLQLLFYSVGIGQISSEVPQNLSASRPQDRQFILSSKKLLLSDSGFYLCAWSTPGETGANVLTFGAGSRLTVL.